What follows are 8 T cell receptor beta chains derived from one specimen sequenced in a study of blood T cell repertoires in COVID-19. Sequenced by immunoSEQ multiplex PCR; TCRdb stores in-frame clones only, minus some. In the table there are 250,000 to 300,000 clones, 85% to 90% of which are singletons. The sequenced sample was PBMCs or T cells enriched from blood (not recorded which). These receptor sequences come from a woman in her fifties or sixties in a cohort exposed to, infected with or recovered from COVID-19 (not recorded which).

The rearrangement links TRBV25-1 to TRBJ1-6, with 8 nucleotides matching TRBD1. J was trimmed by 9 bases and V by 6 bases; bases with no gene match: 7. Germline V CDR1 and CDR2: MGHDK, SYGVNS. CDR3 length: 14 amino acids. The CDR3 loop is CASRSGGRGSPLHF. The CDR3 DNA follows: TGTGCCAGCAGGTCAGGGGGCCGTGGTTCACCCCTCCACTTT. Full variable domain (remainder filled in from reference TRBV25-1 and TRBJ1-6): EADIYQTPRYLVIGTGKKITLECSQTMGHDKMYWYQQDPGMELHLIHYSYGVNSTEKGDLSSESTVSRIRTEHFPLTLESARPSHTSQYLCASRSGGRGSPLHFGNGTRLTVT.

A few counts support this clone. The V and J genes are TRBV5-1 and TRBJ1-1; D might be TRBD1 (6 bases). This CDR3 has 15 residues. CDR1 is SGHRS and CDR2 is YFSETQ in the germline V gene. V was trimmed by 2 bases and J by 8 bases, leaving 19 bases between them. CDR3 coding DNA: TGCGCCAGCAGCTTAGGGGGACACAGGGACGCCGAAGCTTTCTTT. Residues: CASSLGGHRDAEAFF. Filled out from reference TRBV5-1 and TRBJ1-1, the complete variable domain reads KAGVTQTPRYLIKTRGQQVTLSCSPISGHRSVSWYQQTPGQGLQFLFEYFSETQRNKGNFPGRFSGRQFSNSRSEMNVSTLELGDSALYLCASSLGGHRDAEAFFGQGTRLTVV.

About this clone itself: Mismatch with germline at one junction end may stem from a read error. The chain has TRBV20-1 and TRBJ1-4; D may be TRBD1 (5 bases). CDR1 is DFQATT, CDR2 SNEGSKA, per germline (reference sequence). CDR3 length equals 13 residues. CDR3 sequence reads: CSASRQINEKLFF. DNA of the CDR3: TGCAGTGCCAGTCGACAGATTAATGAAAAATTGTTTTTT.

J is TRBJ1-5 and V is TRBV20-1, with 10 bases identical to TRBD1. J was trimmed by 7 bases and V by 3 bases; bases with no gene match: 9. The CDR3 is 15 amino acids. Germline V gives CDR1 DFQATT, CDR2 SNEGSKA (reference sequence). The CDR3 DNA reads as TGCAGTGCTAGTCGGACCGGGACAGGGGTACAGCCCCAGCATTTT. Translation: CSASRTGTGVQPQHF.

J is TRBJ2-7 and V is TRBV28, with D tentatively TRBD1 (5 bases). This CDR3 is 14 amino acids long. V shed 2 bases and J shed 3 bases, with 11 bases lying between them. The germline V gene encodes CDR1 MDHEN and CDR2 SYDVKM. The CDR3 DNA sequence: TGTGCCAGCAGTTTAGCGGACAACTACTACGAGCAGTACTTC. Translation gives CASSLADNYYEQYF.

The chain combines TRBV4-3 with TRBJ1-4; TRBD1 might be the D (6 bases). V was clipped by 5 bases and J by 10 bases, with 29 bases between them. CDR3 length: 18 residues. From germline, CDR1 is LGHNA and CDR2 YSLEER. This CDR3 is CASSSEVPATGRGPKLFF. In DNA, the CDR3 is TGCGCCAGCAGCTCAGAAGTCCCCGCAACAGGGCGAGGGCCAAAACTGTTTTTT.

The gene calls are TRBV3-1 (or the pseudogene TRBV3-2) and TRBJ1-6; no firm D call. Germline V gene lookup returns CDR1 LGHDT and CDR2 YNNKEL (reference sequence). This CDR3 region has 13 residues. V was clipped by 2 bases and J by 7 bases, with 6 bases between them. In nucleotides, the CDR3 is TGTGCCAGCAGCCAAACATCCAATTCACCCCTCCACTTT. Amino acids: CASSQTSNSPLHF.

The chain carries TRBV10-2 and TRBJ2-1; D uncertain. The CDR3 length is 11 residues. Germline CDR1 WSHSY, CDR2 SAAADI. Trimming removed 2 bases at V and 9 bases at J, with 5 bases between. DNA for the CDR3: TGCGCCAGCAGTGAGCCGGGTGAGCAGTTCTTC. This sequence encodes CASSEPGEQFF.